Each of the 24 T cell receptor beta chains below was sequenced from the same sample in a study of CD8 T cells in ankylosing spondylitis. The antigens these receptors bind are not known. Findings and caveats of the study: A TCR beta motif of seven or eight highly homologous variants appeared characteristic of ankylosing spondylitis blood.

TCRdb called the 5' RACE reads again in MiXCR, with one record for every CDR3 protein. The table records over 600,000 distinct CDR3 sequences, roughly 19% of them present only once. The sequencing sample was made of blood, either unsorted or a sorted T cell fraction (not recorded which). These receptor sequences come from a male donor with ankylosing spondylitis.

This clonotype was seen repeatedly, ten times or more. V usage is TRBV5-1 and J usage is TRBJ1-5, with D possibly being TRBD1 (6 bases). V was shortened by 0 bases and J by 12 bases, with 13 bases between the two germline ends. The CDR3 totals 13 residues. Germline V gene lookup returns CDR1 SGHRS and CDR2 YFSETQ. CDR3 amino acids: CASSLALGGNQHF. The CDR3 DNA sequence: TGCGCCAGCAGCTTGGCCCTAGGGGGTAACCAGCATTTT.

This clonotype showed up just a few times. The chain couples TRBV20-1 to TRBJ2-7; D is possibly TRBD2 (5 bases). This CDR3 region has 15 residues. Germline V gene data show CDR1 as DFQATT and CDR2 as SNEGSKA (reference sequence). V gave up 1 base and J gave up 2 bases, with 15 bases separating them. CDR3 protein: CSARVGYGVAYEQYF. CDR3 bases: TGCAGTGCTAGAGTCGGGTACGGGGTGGCCTACGAGCAGTACTTC.

The CDR3 spells CSARDGGLAEAFF. CDR3 DNA sequence: TGCAGTGCTAGAGATGGGGGGCTGGCTGAAGCTTTCTTT. The chain links TRBV20-1 to TRBJ1-1; tentatively, D is TRBD1 (6 bases). The CDR3 runs to 13 residues. Trimming pared 0 bases from V and 6 bases from J, leaving 11 bases between. Germline CDR1 and CDR2: DFQATT and SNEGSKA (reference sequence).

The V and J genes are TRBV5-1 and TRBJ2-3; 8 bases are shared with TRBD2. Germline V lookup: CDR1 SGHRS, CDR2 YFSETQ. V was pared by 5 bases and J by 6 bases, with 8 bases of the junction left unmatched. CDR3 length: 14 amino acids. The CDR3 region is CASRVAGLMDTQYF. The DNA of the CDR3 is TGCGCCAGCAGGGTAGCGGGGCTGATGGATACGCAGTATTTT.

The V gene is TRBV4-1, the J gene TRBJ1-1; D possibly corresponds to TRBD1 (6 bases). Trimming removed 4 bases from V and 1 base from J, with 13 bases in between. Germline V CDR1 and CDR2: MGHRA, YSYEKL. This CDR3 region has 15 residues. The CDR3 bases are TGCGCCAGCAGCCGGAGGGGGGCGGAGAACACTGAAGCTTTCTTT. Its protein is CASSRRGAENTEAFF.

The V and J genes are TRBV5-1 and TRBJ2-5, with 9 bases identical to TRBD1. The CDR3 loop spans 17 amino acids. Looked up from germline, CDR1 is SGHRS and CDR2 is YFSETQ. Losses at the gene ends were 2 bases for V and 3 bases for J; bases not matched to a gene: 11. DNA for the CDR3: TGCGCCAGCAGCTTAACCCTCCGGGGACAGGGTAAAGAGACCCAGTACTTC. This sequence encodes CASSLTLRGQGKETQYF.

This clonotype occurred a few times. V gene TRBV25-1 combines with J gene TRBJ2-5; 11 bases are shared with TRBD1. From germline, CDR1 is MGHDK and CDR2 SYGVNS. The V and J ends lost 4 bases and 3 bases, in that order; junction bases with no gene match: 13. This CDR3 has 18 amino acids. Here the CDR3 DNA reads TGTGCCAGCAGTGGTCCCCCTCCCGGGACAGGGGGTGAAGAGACCCAGTACTTC. Amino acid sequence: CASSGPPPGTGGEETQYF.

The CDR3 loop is CASSYPGTGETGELFF. CDR3 nucleotide sequence: TGTGCCAGCAGCTACCCCGGGACAGGGGAAACCGGGGAGCTGTTTTTT. This chain joins TRBV5-8 and TRBJ2-2, with TRBD1 matching over 10 bases. This CDR3 spans 16 amino acids. The germline V gene encodes CDR1 SGHTS and CDR2 YDEGEE. Unmatched junction bases numbered 7, after V lost 3 bases and J lost 5 bases.

V usage is TRBV10-3 and J usage is TRBJ2-3; TRBD2 aligns across 9 bases. Germline V CDR1 and CDR2: ENHRY, SYGVKD. V trimming: 3 bases; J trimming: 2 bases; junction bases outside the gene matches: 12. This CDR3 contains 18 residues. The CDR3 DNA follows: TGTGCCATCAGTGATCAGACCCTTAGCGGGAGTCCCACAGATACGCAGTATTTT. Its translation is CAISDQTLSGSPTDTQYF.

The CDR3 is CAWSLSFEGWEQYF. CDR3 nucleotides: TGTGCCTGGAGTCTCTCGTTCGAGGGTTGGGAGCAGTACTTC. The chain links TRBV30 to TRBJ2-7; possibly TRBD2 for D (5 bases). The germline gives CDR1 GTSNPN, CDR2 SVGIG (reference sequence). There are 14 residues in the CDR3. The V end lost 2 bases, the J end lost 7 bases, and 18 bases lay between the germline ends. The full variable domain, its missing parts supplied by reference TRBV30 and TRBJ2-7, is SQTIHQWPATLVQPVGSPLSLECTVEGTSNPNLYWYRQAAGRGLQLLFYSVGIGQISSEVPQNLSASRPQDRQFILSSKKLLLSDSGFYLCAWSLSFEGWEQYFGPGTRLTVT.

The chain combines TRBV6-1 with TRBJ1-4, with TRBD1 as a possible D gene (6 bases). The CDR3 contains 14 residues. Trimming shortened V by 6 bases and J by 7 bases, and 15 bases separated the two germline ends. In germline, CDR1 is MNHNS, CDR2 SASEGT. In DNA, the CDR3 is TGTGCCAGCAGGGGTCGGGGGGCAATTGAAAAACTGTTTTTT. Translating it yields CASRGRGAIEKLFF.

This clonotype was counted a few times. Written as DNA, the CDR3 is TGTGCCAGCAGCCCAACTCGACCACAAGAGACCCAGTACTTC. The encoded protein is CASSPTRPQETQYF. The chain has TRBV7-6 and TRBJ2-5; no clear D gene. Trimming pared 5 bases from V and 2 bases from J, leaving 12 bases between. Germline V gene lookup returns CDR1 SGHVS and CDR2 FNYEAQ. This CDR3 has 14 residues.

This clonotype appeared a few times. The CDR3 bases are TGCGCCAGTAGCAGAGGGGTAACTGAAGAGACCCAGTACTTC. It specifies CASSRGVTEETQYF. The rearrangement uses TRBV5-1 and TRBJ2-5; either TRBD1 or TRBD2 may supply D (5 bases each). This CDR3 has 14 residues. Germline loops: CDR1 SGHRS, CDR2 YFSETQ. Trimming took 8 bases from V and 3 from J, leaving 17 bases between them.

CDR3: CSARDRQGKMAEAFF. The DNA of the CDR3 is TGCAGTGCTAGAGATCGGCAGGGAAAGATGGCTGAAGCTTTCTTT. The chain combines TRBV20-1 with TRBJ1-1; a possible D gene is TRBD1 (5 bases). Deletions cut 0 bases from V and 6 bases from J, with 17 bases between. The CDR3 sequence is 15 residues long. Germline V lookup: CDR1 DFQATT, CDR2 SNEGSKA (reference sequence).

This clonotype was detected a few times. This chain uses TRBV20-1 with TRBJ2-5, with a possible D match to TRBD1 (6 bases). The CDR3 has 14 amino acids. The germline V gene has CDR1 DFQATT and CDR2 SNEGSKA (reference sequence). Trimming shortened V by 6 bases and J by 1 base, and 15 bases separated the two germline ends. The CDR3 sequence: CSASWVGGQETQYF. In DNA, the CDR3 is TGCAGTGCCTCATGGGTAGGGGGCCAAGAGACCCAGTACTTC.

The CDR3 DNA reads as TGTGCCAGCAGCCTGGGACTAGAAGATGAAGCTTTCTTT. Translating gives CASSLGLEDEAFF. The rearrangement joins TRBV14 to TRBJ1-1, with D possibly matching TRBD1 (5 bases). Germline CDR1 is SGHDN and CDR2 is FVKESK. CDR3 length: 13 amino acids. V was shortened by 4 bases and J by 7 bases, with 13 bases between the two germline ends.

This clonotype has only a few counts. The chain's CDR3 is CASSYGSRGEQFF. For the CDR3, the DNA is TGTGCCAGCAGTTACGGGTCCCGGGGTGAGCAGTTCTTC. The rearrangement uses TRBV6-6 and TRBJ2-1; weak D call: TRBD2 (5 bases). Germline CDR1 reads MNHNY; CDR2 reads SVGAGI (reference sequence). V lost 2 bases and J 9 bases, leaving 11 bases between the germline ends. The length of the CDR3 is 13 residues.

CDR3 sequence (DNA): TGTGCCAGCAGCTCCCTAAATTCAGGGCCAACTAATGAAAAACTGTTTTTT. Protein product: CASSSLNSGPTNEKLFF. J is TRBJ1-4 and V is TRBV7-9; a possible D gene is TRBD1 (5 bases). Germline-derived CDR1 and CDR2 are SEHNR and FQNEAQ (reference sequence). The CDR3 sequence is 17 residues long. V lost 4 bases and J lost 0, with 15 bases in between.

The chain employs TRBV20-1 and TRBJ2-7; no firm D call. Looked up from germline, CDR1 is DFQATT and CDR2 is SNEGSKA (reference sequence). V dropped 2 bases and J dropped 2 bases, with 16 bases sitting between them. This CDR3 has 15 amino acids. The CDR3 DNA reads as TGCAGTGCTAGATCTGCGGTCCCGCGTGCCTACGAGCAGTACTTC. This codes for CSARSAVPRAYEQYF.

This clonotype was found a few times. This chain connects TRBV6-7 to TRBJ1-2; no definite D call. TRBV6-7 is known as an ORF, though its function is uncertain. There are 14 residues in the CDR3. V lost 5 bases, J lost 3 bases, and 13 bases lay in between. The CDR3 nucleotides are TGTGCCAGCAGTGAAGCGAGGGAACACTATGGCTACACCTTC. It specifies CASSEAREHYGYTF.

This clonotype was counted between two and nine times. The rearrangement uses TRBV20-1 and TRBJ2-3; perhaps TRBD1 as D (6 bases). V was trimmed by 2 bases and J by 0 bases, leaving 18 bases between them. This CDR3 has 17 residues. Germline loops: CDR1 DFQATT, CDR2 SNEGSKA (reference sequence). The CDR3 nucleotides are TGCAGTGCTAGACCTCCACTCGGGACACAGAGCACAGATACGCAGTATTTT. Amino acids: CSARPPLGTQSTDTQYF.

For the CDR3, the DNA is TGTGCCAGCAGCTTAGTACCCGGGATTAGCGGGGGGGAAAAAGAGACCCAGTACTTC. This sequence encodes CASSLVPGISGGEKETQYF. This chain joins TRBV7-8 and TRBJ2-5; 11 nucleotides line up with TRBD2. This CDR3 has 19 residues. Germline assignment: CDR1 SGHVS and CDR2 FQNEAQ. After removal of 1 base from V and 3 bases from J, the junction contained 13 bases not matched to a gene.

This clonotype was picked up a small number of times. The V and J genes are TRBV5-1 and TRBJ2-6; 9 positions match TRBD1. With 0 bases clipped from V and 0 bases from J, the junction kept 4 bases outside the gene matches. The CDR3 totals 18 residues. From germline, CDR1 is SGHRS and CDR2 YFSETQ. The CDR3 DNA is TGCGCCAGCAGCTTGGAGGGACAGGGAATCTCTGGGGCCAACGTCCTGACTTTC. This encodes CASSLEGQGISGANVLTF.

With respect to this clonotype: This may stem from a read error, because a much larger clone lies one nucleotide away. This chain uses TRBV4-1 with TRBJ1-2, with a tentative D call TRBD1 (6 bases). Between the trimmed V and J ends, which lost 4 bases and 5 bases, there was a span of 14 bases. The CDR3 spans 14 residues. Germline V gives CDR1 MGHRA, CDR2 YSYEKL. The CDR3 bases are TGCGCCAGCAGCCGCGAGGGGGTAGGGTATGGCTACACCTTC. Its protein is CASSREGVGYGYTF.